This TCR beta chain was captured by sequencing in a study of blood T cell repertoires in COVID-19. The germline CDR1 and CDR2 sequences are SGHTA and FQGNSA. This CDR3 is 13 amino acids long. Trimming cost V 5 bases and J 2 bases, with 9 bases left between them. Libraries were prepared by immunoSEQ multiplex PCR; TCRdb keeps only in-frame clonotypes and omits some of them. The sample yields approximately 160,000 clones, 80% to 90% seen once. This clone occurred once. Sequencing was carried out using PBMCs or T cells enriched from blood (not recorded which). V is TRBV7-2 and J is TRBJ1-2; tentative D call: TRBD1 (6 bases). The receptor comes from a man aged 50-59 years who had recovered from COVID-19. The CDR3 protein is CASSIDRNYGYTF. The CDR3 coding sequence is TGTGCCAGCAGCATCGACAGGAACTATGGCTACACCTTC.